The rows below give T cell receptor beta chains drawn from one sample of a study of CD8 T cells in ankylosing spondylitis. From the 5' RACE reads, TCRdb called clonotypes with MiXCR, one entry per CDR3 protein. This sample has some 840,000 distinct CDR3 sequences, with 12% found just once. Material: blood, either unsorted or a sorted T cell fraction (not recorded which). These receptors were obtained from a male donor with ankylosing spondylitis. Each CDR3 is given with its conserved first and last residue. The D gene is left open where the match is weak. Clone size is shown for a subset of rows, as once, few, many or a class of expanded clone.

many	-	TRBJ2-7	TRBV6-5	CASSYRPSYEQYF	TGTGCCAGCAGTTACCGGCCATCCTACGAGCAGTACTTC
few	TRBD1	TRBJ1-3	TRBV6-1	CASRPRTGKAVFAGNTIYF	TGTGCCAGCAGACCCCGGACAGGGAAGGCGGTATTCGCTGGAAACACCATATATTTT
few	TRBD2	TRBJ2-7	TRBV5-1	CASSRGLAGATYEQYF	TGCGCCAGCAGCCGGGGACTAGCGGGAGCAACTTACGAGCAGTACTTC
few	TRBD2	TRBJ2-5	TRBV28	CASSLSLAGAQETQYF	TGTGCCAGCAGTTTATCTCTAGCGGGAGCGCAAGAGACCCAGTACTTC
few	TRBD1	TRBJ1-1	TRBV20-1	CSARYRGPNTEAFF	TGCAGTGCTCGTTACAGGGGCCCGAACACTGAAGCTTTCTTT
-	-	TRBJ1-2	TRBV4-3	CASSQGISGGAPYTF	TGCGCCAGCAGCCAAGGGATCTCCGGAGGGGCTCCCTACACCTTC
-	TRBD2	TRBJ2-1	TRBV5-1	CASSSTSGVSYNEQFF	TGCGCCAGCAGCTCCACTAGCGGGGTGAGCTACAATGAGCAGTTCTTC
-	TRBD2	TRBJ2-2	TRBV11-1	CASSRRASGSGGELFF	TGTGCCAGCAGCCGGCGGGCAAGCGGGAGTGGCGGGGAGCTGTTTTTT
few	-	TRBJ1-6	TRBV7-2	CASSLRRSYNSPLHF	TGTGCCAGCAGCTTAAGGCGGTCCTATAATTCACCCCTCCACTTT
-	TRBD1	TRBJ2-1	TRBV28	CASSPGTGSSREQFF	TGTGCCAGCAGTCCCGGGACAGGGTCCTCTCGAGAGCAGTTCTTC
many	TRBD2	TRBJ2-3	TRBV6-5	CASSLGLAQDTQYF	TGTGCCAGCAGTTTAGGACTAGCACAGGATACGCAGTATTTT
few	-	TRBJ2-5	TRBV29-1	CSVWVKETQYF	TGCAGCGTTTGGGTCAAGGAGACCCAGTACTTC
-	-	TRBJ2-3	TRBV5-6	CASSLWPGEDTQYF	TGTGCCAGCAGCTTGTGGCCGGGCGAGGATACGCAGTATTTT
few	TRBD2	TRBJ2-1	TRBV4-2	CASSQGTLAGGSSLWDVHEQFF	TGTGCCAGCAGCCAAGGAACGCTAGCGGGAGGGAGCTCTCTCTGGGACGTACATGAGCAGTTCTTC
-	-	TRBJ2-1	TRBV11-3	CASSRRDRSYNEQFF	TGTGCCAGCAGCCGTAGGGACCGCTCCTACAATGAGCAGTTCTTC
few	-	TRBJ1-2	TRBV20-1	CSAVGQLNYGYTF	TGCAGTGCGGTTGGGCAGCTTAACTATGGCTACACCTTC
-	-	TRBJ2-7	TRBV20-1	CSASTLAYYEQYF	TGCAGTGCCTCGACCCTAGCCTACTACGAGCAGTACTTC
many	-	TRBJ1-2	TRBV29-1	CSVLQGQDGYTF	TGCAGCGTTCTTCAGGGGCAGGATGGCTACACCTTC
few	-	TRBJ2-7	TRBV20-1	CSASKDGSYEQYF	TGCAGTGCTAGCAAGGACGGTTCCTACGAGCAGTACTTC
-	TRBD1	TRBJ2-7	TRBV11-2	CASSSIRGHSYEQYF	TGTGCCAGCAGCTCAATCAGGGGGCACTCCTACGAGCAGTACTTC
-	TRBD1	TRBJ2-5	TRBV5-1	CASSPTGTGGTQYF	TGCGCCAGCAGCCCTACCGGGACAGGGGGGACCCAGTACTTC
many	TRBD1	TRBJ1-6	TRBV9	CASSVEWTGSSPLHF	TGTGCCAGCAGCGTAGAGTGGACAGGGTCATCACCCCTCCACTTT
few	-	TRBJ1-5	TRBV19	CASKWKGWNQPQHF	TGTGCCAGTAAATGGAAGGGTTGGAATCAGCCCCAGCATTTT
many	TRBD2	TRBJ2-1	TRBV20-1	CSARGGAGGGNEQFF	TGCAGTGCTAGAGGGGGAGCGGGGGGTGGCAATGAGCAGTTCTTC
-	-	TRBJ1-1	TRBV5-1	CASSTGGGEKGTEAFF	TGCGCCAGCAGCACGGGAGGTGGTGAAAAGGGGACTGAAGCTTTCTTT
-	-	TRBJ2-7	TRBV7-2	CASSPPAHEQYF	TGTGCCAGCAGCCCTCCGGCCCACGAGCAGTACTTC
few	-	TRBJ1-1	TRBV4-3	CASSEWGGTEAFF	TGCGCCAGCAGCGAATGGGGGGGCACTGAAGCTTTCTTT
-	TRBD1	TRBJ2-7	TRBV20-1	CSATGTGDVEQYF	TGCAGTGCCACCGGGACAGGGGATGTCGAGCAGTACTTC
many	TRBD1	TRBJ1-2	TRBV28	CASRAGTGDEGYTF	TGTGCCAGCAGGGCCGGGACAGGGGACGAGGGCTACACCTTC
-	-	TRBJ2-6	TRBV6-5	CASSYSSTGSGANVLTF	TGTGCCAGCAGTTACTCGTCCACCGGGTCTGGGGCCAACGTCCTGACTTTC
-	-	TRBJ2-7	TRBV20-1	CSARENKFDRKYEQYF	TGCAGTGCTAGAGAGAATAAGTTCGACAGAAAGTACGAGCAGTACTTC
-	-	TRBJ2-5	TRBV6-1	CASTHPGSQPETQYF	TGTGCCAGCACCCATCCGGGATCTCAACCGGAGACCCAGTACTTC